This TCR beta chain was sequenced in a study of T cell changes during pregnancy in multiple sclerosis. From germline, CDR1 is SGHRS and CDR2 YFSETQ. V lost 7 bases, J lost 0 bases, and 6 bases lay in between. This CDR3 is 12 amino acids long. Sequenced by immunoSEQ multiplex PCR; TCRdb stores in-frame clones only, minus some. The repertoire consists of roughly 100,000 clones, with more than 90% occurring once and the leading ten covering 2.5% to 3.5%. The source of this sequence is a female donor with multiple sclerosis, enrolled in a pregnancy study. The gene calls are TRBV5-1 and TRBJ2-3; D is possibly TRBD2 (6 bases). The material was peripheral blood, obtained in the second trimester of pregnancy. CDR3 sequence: CASGGSTDTQYF. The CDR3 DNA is TGCGCCAGCGGAGGGAGCACAGATACGCAGTATTTT.